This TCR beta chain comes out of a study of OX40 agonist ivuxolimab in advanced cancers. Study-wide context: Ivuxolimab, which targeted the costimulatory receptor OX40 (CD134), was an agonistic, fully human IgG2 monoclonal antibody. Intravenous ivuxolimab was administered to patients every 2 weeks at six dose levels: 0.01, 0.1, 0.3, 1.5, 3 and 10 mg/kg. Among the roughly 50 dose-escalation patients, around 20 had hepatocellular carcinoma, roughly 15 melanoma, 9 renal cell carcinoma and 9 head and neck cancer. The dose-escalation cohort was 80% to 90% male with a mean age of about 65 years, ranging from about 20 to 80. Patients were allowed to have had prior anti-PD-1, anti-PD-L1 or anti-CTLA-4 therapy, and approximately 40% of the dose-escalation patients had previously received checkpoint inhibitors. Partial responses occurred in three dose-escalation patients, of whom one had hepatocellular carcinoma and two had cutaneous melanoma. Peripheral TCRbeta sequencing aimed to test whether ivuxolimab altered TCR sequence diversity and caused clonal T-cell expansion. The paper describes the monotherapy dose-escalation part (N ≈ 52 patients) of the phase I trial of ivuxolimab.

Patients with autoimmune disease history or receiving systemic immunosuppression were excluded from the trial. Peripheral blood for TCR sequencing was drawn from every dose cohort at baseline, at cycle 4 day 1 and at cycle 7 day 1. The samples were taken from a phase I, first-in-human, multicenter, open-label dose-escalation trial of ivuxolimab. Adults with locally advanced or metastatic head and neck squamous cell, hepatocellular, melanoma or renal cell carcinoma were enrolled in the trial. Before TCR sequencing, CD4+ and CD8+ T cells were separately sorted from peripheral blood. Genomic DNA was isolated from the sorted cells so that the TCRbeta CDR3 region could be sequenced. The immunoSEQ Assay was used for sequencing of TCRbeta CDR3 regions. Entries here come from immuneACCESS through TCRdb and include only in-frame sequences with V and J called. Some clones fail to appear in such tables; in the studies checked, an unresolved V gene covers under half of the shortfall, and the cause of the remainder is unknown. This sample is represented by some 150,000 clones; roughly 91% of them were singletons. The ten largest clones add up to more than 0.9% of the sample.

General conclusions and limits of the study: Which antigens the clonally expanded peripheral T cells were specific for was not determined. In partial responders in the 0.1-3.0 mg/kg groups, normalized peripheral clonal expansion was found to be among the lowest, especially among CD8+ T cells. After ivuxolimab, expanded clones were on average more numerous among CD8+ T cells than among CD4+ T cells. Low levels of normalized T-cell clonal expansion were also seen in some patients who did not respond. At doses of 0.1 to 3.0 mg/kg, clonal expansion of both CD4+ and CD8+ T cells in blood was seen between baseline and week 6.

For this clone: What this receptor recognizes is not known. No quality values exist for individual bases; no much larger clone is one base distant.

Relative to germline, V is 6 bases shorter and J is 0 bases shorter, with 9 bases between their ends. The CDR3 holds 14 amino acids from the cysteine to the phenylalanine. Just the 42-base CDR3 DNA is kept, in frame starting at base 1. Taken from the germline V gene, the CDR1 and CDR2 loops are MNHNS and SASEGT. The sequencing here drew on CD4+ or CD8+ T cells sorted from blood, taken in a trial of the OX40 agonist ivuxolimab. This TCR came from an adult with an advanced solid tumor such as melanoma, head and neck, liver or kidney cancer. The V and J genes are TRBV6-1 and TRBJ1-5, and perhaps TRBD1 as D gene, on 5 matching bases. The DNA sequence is TGTGCCAGCAGGCCAACAGGTAGCAATCAGCCCCAGCATTTT. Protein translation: CASRPTGSNQPQHF.